The T cell receptor (beta chain) under discussion was sequenced for a study of control samples from healthy donors and cancer patients (dated by TCRdb to between 2020 and 2021). Concerning this clone itself: Its antigen target is currently unknown. Nothing much larger sits one base from this clone, and base qualities are not available.

Libraries came from the immunoSEQ multiplex PCR assay. TCRdb took this table from immuneACCESS and kept in-frame rearrangements with V and J called. Such tables lack part of the clones; where checked against another copy, unresolved V genes explain under half of the gap, and the rest is unexplained. Present in this sample are roughly 120,000 clones, about 91% of which were seen just once. The top ten clones comprise 3.4% of the sample. Sequencing was done on a sample of blood. The clonotype originates from a man aged 35 to 55 in good health.

CDR3 protein: CASSLRRGRTEAFF. The nucleotides read TGTGCCAGCAGCCTGAGGCGGGGCCGGACTGAAGCTTTCTTT. The chain couples TRBV3-1 (or the pseudogene TRBV3-2) to TRBJ1-1; the D gene is perhaps TRBD1, from 5 matching bases. Including the terminal cysteine and phenylalanine, the CDR3 comprises 14 residues. This entry keeps only the CDR3 DNA: 42 bases, framed from base 1. The V and J ends are trimmed by 4 bases and 5 bases, leaving 14 bases between them. From the germline V gene (reference sequence), CDR1 is LGHDT and CDR2 is YNNKEL.